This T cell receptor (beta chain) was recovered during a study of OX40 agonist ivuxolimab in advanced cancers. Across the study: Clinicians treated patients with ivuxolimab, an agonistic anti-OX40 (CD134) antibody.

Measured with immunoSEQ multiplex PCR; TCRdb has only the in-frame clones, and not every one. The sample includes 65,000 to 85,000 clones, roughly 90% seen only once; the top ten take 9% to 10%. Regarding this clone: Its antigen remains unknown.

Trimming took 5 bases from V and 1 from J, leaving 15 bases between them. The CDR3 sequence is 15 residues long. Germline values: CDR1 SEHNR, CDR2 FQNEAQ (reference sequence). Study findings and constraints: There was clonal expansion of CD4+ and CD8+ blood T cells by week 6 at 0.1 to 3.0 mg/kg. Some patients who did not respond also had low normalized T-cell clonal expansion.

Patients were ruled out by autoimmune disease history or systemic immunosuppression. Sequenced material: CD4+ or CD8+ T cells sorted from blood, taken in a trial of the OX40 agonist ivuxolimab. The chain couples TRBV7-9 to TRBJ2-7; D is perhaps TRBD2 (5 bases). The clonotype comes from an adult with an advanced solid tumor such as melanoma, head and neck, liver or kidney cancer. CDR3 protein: CASSPRGTGSYEQYF. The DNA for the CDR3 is TGTGCCAGCAGCCCCCGCGGCACGGGATCCTACGAGCAGTACTTC. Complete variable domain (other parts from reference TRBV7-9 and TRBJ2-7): DTGVSQNPRHKITKRGQNVTFRCDPISEHNRLYWYRQTLGQGPEFLTYFQNEAQLEKSRLLSDRFSAERPKGSFSTLEIQRTEQGDSAMYLCASSPRGTGSYEQYFGPGTRLTVT.